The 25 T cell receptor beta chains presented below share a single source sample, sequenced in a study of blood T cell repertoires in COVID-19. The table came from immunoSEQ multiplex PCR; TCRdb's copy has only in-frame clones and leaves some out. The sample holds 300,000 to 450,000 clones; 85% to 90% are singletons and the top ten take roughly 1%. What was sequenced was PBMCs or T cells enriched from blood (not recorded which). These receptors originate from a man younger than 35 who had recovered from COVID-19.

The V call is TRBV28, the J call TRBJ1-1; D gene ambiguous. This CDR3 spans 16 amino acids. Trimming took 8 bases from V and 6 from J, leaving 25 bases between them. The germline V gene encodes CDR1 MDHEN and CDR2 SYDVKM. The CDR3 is CASPPPAGKVFAEAFF. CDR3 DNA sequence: TGTGCCAGCCCCCCCCCGGCGGGTAAAGTCTTCGCTGAAGCTTTCTTT. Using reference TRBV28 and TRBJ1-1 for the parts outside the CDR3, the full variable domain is DVKVTQSSRYLVKRTGEKVFLECVQDMDHENMFWYRQDPGLGLRLIYFSYDVKMKEKGDIPEGYSVSREKKERFSLILESASTNQTSMYLCASPPPAGKVFAEAFFGQGTRLTVV.

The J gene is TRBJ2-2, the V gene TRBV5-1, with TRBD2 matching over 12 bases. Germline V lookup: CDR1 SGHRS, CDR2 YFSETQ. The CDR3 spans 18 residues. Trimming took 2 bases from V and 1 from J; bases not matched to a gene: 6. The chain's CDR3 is CASSLHTLAGGNTGELFF. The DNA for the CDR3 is TGCGCCAGCAGCTTACACACACTAGCGGGGGGGAACACCGGGGAGCTGTTTTTT.

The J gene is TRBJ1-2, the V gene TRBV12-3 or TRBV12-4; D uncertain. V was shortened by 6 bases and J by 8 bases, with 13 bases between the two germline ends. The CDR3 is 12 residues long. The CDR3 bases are TGTGCCAGCAGCACAAACAGCGGCGGCTACACCTTC. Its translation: CASSTNSGGYTF.

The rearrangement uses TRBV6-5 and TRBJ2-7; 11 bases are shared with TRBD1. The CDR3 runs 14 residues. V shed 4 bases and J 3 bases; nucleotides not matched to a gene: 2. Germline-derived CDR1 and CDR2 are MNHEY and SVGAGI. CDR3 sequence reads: CASSSDRGLYEQYF. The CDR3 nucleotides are TGTGCCAGCAGTTCGGACAGGGGGCTCTACGAGCAGTACTTC.

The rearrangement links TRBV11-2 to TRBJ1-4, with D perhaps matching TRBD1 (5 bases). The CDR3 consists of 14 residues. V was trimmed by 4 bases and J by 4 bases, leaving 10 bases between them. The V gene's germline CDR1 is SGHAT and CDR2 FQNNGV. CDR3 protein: CASSSRQSNEKLFF. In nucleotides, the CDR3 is TGTGCCAGCAGCTCCCGACAGAGTAATGAAAAACTGTTTTTT.

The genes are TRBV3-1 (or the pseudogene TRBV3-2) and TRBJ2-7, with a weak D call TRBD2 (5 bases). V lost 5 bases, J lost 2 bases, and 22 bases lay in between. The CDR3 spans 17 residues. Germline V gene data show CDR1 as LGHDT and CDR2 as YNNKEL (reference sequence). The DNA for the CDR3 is TGTGCCAGCAGCGCCACTGTGTGGAGGCAGGCAGCCTACGAGCAGTACTTC. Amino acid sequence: CASSATVWRQAAYEQYF.

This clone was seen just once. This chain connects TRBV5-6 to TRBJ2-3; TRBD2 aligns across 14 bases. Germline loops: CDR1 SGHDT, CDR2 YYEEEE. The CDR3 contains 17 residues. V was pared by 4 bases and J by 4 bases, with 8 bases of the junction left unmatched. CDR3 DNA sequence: TGTGCCAGCAGCCTACCCGGGACTAGCGGGGGAGCAGATACGCAGTATTTT. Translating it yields CASSLPGTSGGADTQYF.

DNA for the CDR3: TGTGCCACCAACAGGGGGCCAGATACGCAGTATTTT. Protein product: CATNRGPDTQYF. The gene calls are TRBV15 and TRBJ2-3; 9 bases match TRBD1. CDR3 length: 12 residues. Germline assignment: CDR1 LNHNV and CDR2 YYDKDF (reference sequence). V lost 7 bases, J lost 4 bases, and 0 bases stayed unmatched.

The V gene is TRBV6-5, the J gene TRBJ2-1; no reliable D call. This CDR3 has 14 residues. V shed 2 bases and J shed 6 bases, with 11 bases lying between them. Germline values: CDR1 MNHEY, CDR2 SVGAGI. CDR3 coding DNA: TGTGCCAGCAGTTACCTCTCCGACACCAATGAGCAGTTCTTC. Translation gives CASSYLSDTNEQFF.

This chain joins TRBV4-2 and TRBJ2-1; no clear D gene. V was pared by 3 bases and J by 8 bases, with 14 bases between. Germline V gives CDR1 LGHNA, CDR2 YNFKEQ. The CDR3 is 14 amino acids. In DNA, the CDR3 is TGTGCCAGCAGCCACCCCTCTATCATACATGAGCAGTTCTTC. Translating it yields CASSHPSIIHEQFF.

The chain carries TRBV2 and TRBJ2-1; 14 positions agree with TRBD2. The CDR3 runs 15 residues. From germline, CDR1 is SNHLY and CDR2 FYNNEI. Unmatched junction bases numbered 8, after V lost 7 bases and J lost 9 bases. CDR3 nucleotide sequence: TGTGCCAGCACTCCGACTAGCGGGGGGGCCGGTGAGCAGTTCTTC. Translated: CASTPTSGGAGEQFF.

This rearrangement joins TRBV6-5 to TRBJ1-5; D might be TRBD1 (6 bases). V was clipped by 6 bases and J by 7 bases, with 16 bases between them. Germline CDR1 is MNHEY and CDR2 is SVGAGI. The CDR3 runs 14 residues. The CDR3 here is CASRPHRVGQPQHF. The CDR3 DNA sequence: TGTGCCAGCAGACCCCACAGGGTCGGACAGCCCCAGCATTTT.

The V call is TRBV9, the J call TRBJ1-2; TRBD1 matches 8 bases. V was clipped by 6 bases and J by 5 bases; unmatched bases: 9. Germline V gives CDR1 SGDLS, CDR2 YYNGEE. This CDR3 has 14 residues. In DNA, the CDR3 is TGTGCCAGCACGCCCCGGACAGGGCTATATGGCTACACCTTC. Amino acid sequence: CASTPRTGLYGYTF.

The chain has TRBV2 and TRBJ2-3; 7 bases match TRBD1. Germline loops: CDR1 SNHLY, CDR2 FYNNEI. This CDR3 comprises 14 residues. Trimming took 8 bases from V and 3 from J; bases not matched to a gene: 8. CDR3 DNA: TGTGCCAGCGATGGCTCCAGGGGGACAGATACGCAGTATTTT. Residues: CASDGSRGTDTQYF. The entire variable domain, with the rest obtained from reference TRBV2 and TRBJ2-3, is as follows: EPEVTQTPSHQVTQMGQEVILRCVPISNHLYFYWYRQILGQKVEFLVSFYNNEISEKSEIFDDQFSVERPDGSNFTLKIRSTKLEDSAMYFCASDGSRGTDTQYFGPGTRLTVL.

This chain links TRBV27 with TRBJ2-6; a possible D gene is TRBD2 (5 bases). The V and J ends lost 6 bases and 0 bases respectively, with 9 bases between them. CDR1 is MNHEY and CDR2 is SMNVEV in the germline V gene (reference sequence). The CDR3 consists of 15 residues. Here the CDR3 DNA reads TGTGCCAGCAGCGGACTCACCTCTGGGGCCAACGTCCTGACTTTC. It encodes CASSGLTSGANVLTF.

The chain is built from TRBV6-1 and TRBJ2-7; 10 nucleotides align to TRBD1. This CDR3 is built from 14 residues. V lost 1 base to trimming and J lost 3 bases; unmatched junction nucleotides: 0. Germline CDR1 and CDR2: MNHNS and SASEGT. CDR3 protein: CASSEGTGGYEQYF. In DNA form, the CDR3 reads TGTGCCAGCAGTGAAGGGACAGGGGGCTACGAGCAGTACTTC.

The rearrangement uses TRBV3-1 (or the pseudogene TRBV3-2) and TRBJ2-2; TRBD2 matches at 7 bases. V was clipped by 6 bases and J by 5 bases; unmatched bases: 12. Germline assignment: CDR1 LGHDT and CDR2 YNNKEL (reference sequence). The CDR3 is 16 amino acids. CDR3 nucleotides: TGTGCCAGCAGGGACGCGGGGGAGACGCAAACCGGGGAGCTGTTTTTT. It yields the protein CASRDAGETQTGELFF.

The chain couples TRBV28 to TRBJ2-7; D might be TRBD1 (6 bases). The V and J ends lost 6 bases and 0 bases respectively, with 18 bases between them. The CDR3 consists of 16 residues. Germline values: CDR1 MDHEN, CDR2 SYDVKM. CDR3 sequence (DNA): TGTGCCAGCAGGTCGCCGTACAGGGCAGACTCCTACGAGCAGTACTTC. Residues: CASRSPYRADSYEQYF.

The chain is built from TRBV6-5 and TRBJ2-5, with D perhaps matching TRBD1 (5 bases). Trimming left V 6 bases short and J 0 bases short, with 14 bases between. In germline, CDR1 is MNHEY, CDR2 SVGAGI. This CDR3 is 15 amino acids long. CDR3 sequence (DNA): TGTGCCAGCAGACGCCGTCGACAGTACCAAGAGACCCAGTACTTC. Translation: CASRRRRQYQETQYF.

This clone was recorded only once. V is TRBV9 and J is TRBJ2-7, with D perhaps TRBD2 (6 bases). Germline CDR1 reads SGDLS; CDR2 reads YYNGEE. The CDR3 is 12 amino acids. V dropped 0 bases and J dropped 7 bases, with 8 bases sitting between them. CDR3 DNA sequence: TGTGCCAGCAGCGTAGATGGGAGGGAGCAGTACTTC. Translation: CASSVDGREQYF.

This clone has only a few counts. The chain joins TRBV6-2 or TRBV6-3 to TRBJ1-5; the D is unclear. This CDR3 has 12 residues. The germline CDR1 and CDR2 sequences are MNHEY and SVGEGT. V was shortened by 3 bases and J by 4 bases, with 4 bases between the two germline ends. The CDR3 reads CASSYENQPQHF. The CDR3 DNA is TGTGCCAGCAGTTATGAGAATCAGCCCCAGCATTTT.

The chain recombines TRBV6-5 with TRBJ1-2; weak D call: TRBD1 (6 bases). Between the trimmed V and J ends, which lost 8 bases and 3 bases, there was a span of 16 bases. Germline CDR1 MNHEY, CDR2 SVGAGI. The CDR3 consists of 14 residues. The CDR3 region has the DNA TGTGCCAGCGGGGAATCAGGGGTTGACTATGGCTACACCTTC. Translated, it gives CASGESGVDYGYTF.

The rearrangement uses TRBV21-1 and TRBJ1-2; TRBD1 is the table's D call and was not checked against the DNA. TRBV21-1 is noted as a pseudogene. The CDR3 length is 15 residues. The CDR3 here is CASSNDRGPNYGYTF. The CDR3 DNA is TGTGCCAGCAGCAACGACAGGGGGCCTAACTATGGCTACACCTTC.

CDR3 region: CASSSLLGTGELFF. Written as DNA, the CDR3 is TGTGCCAGCAGCTCCCTACTAGGGACCGGGGAGCTGTTTTTT. This rearrangement joins TRBV7-2 to TRBJ2-2; TRBD2 is a possible D gene (5 bases). Deletions cut 4 bases from V and 5 bases from J, with 11 bases between. There are 14 residues in the CDR3. Germline loops: CDR1 SGHTA, CDR2 FQGNSA.

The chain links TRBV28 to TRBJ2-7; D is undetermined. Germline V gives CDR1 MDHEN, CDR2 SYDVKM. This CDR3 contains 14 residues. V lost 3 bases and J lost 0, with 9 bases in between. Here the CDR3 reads CASSFSPFSYEQYF. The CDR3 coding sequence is TGTGCCAGCAGTTTTTCCCCCTTCTCCTACGAGCAGTACTTC. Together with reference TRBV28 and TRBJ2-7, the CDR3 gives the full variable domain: DVKVTQSSRYLVKRTGEKVFLECVQDMDHENMFWYRQDPGLGLRLIYFSYDVKMKEKGDIPEGYSVSREKKERFSLILESASTNQTSMYLCASSFSPFSYEQYFGPGTRLTVT.